The clone carrying this T cell receptor beta chain was detected ten times or more. The CDR3 spans 13 residues. Germline CDR1 is SEHNR and CDR2 is FQNEAQ (reference sequence). V lost 0 bases and J 4 bases, leaving 6 bases between the germline ends. The data are from a study of T-cell memory formation after mild COVID-19. The TCR alpha and TCR beta cDNA libraries, bearing sample barcodes and UMIs, were generated by 5'RACE using constant-segment primers. TCRdb ran MiXCR on the 5' RACE reads and lists one entry per CDR3 protein. This table has 250,000 to 350,000 distinct CDR3 sequences, approximately 16% appearing once.

The sequence derives from a man between 18 and 35 years old who had mild COVID-19 (a few samples of this study predate the infection). Cell type and time point are not known. The specimen was PBMCs or a T cell subset sorted from them (not recorded which). The chain has TRBV7-9 and TRBJ2-5; D is unclear. CDR3 in amino acids: CASSLAGRETQYF. The CDR3 coding sequence is TGTGCCAGCAGCTTAGCCGGGCGAGAGACCCAGTACTTC.